The rows below give T cell receptor beta chains drawn from one sample of a study of tumor-infiltrating lymphocytes in primary liver carcinoma. TCRdb processed the multiplex PCR reads anew with MiXCR; each CDR3 protein has one entry. The repertoire holds about 350,000 distinct CDR3 sequences, with approximately 65% as singletons. The source material was peripheral blood. The source of these receptors is a man in his forties with primary liver carcinoma and hepatitis B virus infection. CDR3s include the opening cysteine and the closing phenylalanine or tryptophan. D genes are given only for firm matches. Size is stated for part of the rows, as once, few or many counts, or as a class when the clone is expanded.

>NA|many|TRBV6-5|TRBJ1-2
CASSPLGVSNYGYTF
TGTGCCAGCAGCCCACTAGGGGTCTCTAACTATGGCTACACCTTC
>TRBD2|NA|TRBV6-2/TRBV6-3|TRBJ2-3
CASNYRVTSGVSTDTQYF
TGTGCCAGCAATTACAGGGTAACTAGCGGGGTTAGCACAGATACGCAGTATTTT
>TRBD2|NA|TRBV4-2|TRBJ2-2
CASGQDGRLAGYTGELFF
TGTGCCAGCGGCCAAGATGGTAGGCTAGCGGGATACACCGGGGAGCTGTTTTTT
>TRBD1|many|TRBV10-3|TRBJ1-2
CAISESARGNGYTF
TGTGCCATCAGTGAGTCCGCCAGGGGGAATGGCTACACCTTC
>TRBD2|NA|TRBV14|TRBJ2-1
CASSERLSGWYNEQFF
TGTGCCAGCAGCGAAAGGCTTAGCGGGTGGTATAATGAGCAGTTCTTC
>TRBD2|NA|TRBV28|TRBJ2-2
CASGVFGTRLGGELFF
TGTGCCAGCGGTGTGTTTGGGACTAGGCTTGGCGGGGAGCTGTTTTTT
>NA|NA|TRBV5-5|TRBJ1-2
CASSFRLDNYGYTF
TGTGCCAGCAGCTTTCGACTCGACAACTATGGCTACACCTTC
>NA|many|TRBV6-1|TRBJ2-5
CASSPTVDQETQYF
TGTGCCAGCAGTCCGACAGTTGACCAAGAGACCCAGTACTTC
>TRBD2|many|TRBV28|TRBJ2-3
CASSGDYTDTQYF
TGTGCCAGCAGTGGGGACTACACAGATACGCAGTATTTT
>TRBD1|NA|TRBV4-3|TRBJ1-1
CASSRQGINTDAFF
TGCGCCAGCAGCCGACAGGGAATCAACACTGATGCTTTCTTT
>NA|NA|TRBV29-1|TRBJ1-2
CSGRWGGLGNYGYTF
TGCAGCGGGAGGTGGGGAGGGCTGGGAAACTATGGCTACACCTTC
>NA|NA|TRBV4-1|TRBJ1-3
CASSRGGISFGNTIYF
TGCGCCAGCAGCCGCGGGGGGATTTCCTTTGGAAACACCATATATTTT
>TRBD1|many|TRBV10-3|TRBJ2-3
CAISEGGAKDTQYF
TGTGCCATCAGTGAAGGGGGCGCGAAGGATACGCAGTATTTT
>NA|NA|TRBV11-2|TRBJ1-1
CVSSYSENTEAFF
TGTGTCAGCAGTTATTCGGAGAACACTGAAGCTTTCTTT
>NA|NA|TRBV11-2|TRBJ1-1
CSSSREVEDEAIF
TGTTCCAGCAGCCGTGAGGTCGAGGATGAAGCTATCTTT
>TRBD1|few|TRBV14|TRBJ2-1
CASSQGTGGYNEQFF
TGTGCCAGCAGCCAAGGGACAGGGGGCTACAATGAGCAGTTCTTC
>TRBD1|NA|TRBV4-1|TRBJ1-2
CASSQADRDYGCTF
TGCGCCAGCAGCCAGGCCGACAGGGACTATGGCTGCACGTTC
>TRBD1|few|TRBV4-2|TRBJ1-2
CASIGQGEYGYTF
TGTGCCAGCATAGGACAGGGGGAATATGGCTACACCTTC